Here is one T cell receptor (beta chain) with its context. Its antigen is currently unknown. This sample was included in a study of T cell repertoires in cytomegalovirus infection. Study-wide background: It was recently identified HLA-C-restricted and well-studied HLA-B-restricted CMV epitopes that the study used. Both a matching HLA type and CMV infection were indicated by public TCR beta signatures.

A single record per CDR3 protein comes from TCRdb applying MiXCR to the reads. The data show hundreds of thousands of distinct CDR3 sequences, roughly a third seen once. General observations from the study: People with CMV and the relevant HLA were identified by cumulative public TCR beta family frequency.

The CDR3 is 15 amino acids. Trimming pared 5 bases from V and 1 base from J, leaving 12 bases between. Per germline, CDR1 LNHDA and CDR2 SQIVND (reference sequence). The receptor's source is a human donor in good health (CMV status not recorded). Some clones in this sample may be carry-over from other donors' samples. The genes are TRBV19 and TRBJ2-1; D might be TRBD1 (5 bases). Sequenced material: cultured PBMCs, taken from culture after CMV antigen stimulation. The CDR3 DNA sequence: TGTGCCAGTAGTGCGCCAGGGAAATCCTACAATGAGCAGTTCTTC. Amino acid sequence: CASSAPGKSYNEQFF. Based on the CDR3 plus reference TRBV19 and TRBJ2-1, the full variable domain is DGGITQSPKYLFRKEGQNVTLSCEQNLNHDAMYWYRQDPGQGLRLIYYSQIVNDFQKGDIAEGYSVSREKKESFPLTVTSAQKNPTAFYLCASSAPGKSYNEQFFGPGTRLTVL.